This entry lists 23 T cell receptor beta chains sequenced from one sample in a study of cytomegalovirus exposure and HLA in healthy donors. The PCR had 60 Vbeta and 13 Jbeta primers. TCRdb's table, derived via immunoSEQ multiplex PCR, lists solely in-frame clones and lacks some. The data show some 170,000 clones, roughly 9.4% seen once. The sequenced sample was PBMCs. The receptors here all came from a woman aged 25 to 39 in good health and CMV-seropositive.

This clone occurred a few times. The V gene is TRBV6-5, the J gene TRBJ2-1, with 9 bases aligning to TRBD1. Germline V gene lookup returns CDR1 MNHEY and CDR2 SVGAGI. The V and J ends lost 7 bases and 5 bases, in that order; junction bases with no gene match: 6. The CDR3 contains 14 residues. CDR3 sequence: CASTIGQGHNEQFF. The CDR3, as DNA: TGTGCCAGCACTATCGGACAGGGGCACAATGAGCAGTTCTTC.

The chain is built from TRBV5-5 and TRBJ2-5, with D possibly being TRBD1 (5 bases). Germline CDR1 and CDR2: SGHKS and YYEKEE (reference sequence). V dropped 0 bases and J dropped 3 bases, with 9 bases sitting between them. The length of the CDR3 is 14 residues. The CDR3 region has the DNA TGTGCCAGCAGCTTGGTCGGCAGGGAAGAGACCCAGTACTTC. Its protein is CASSLVGREETQYF.

This clone was recorded a few times. The chain has TRBV7-3 and TRBJ2-1; 11 bases agree with TRBD2. Germline trimming cut 1 base from V and 3 bases from J; bases unmatched to any gene: 2. This CDR3 contains 16 residues. CDR1 and CDR2 (germline): SGHTA, FQGTGA. CDR3 protein: CASSLSTSGSYNEQFF. CDR3 nucleotide sequence: TGTGCCAGCAGCTTAAGTACTAGCGGGAGCTACAATGAGCAGTTCTTC.

This clone was seen only a few times. The chain carries TRBV5-1 and TRBJ1-1; 9 nucleotides line up with TRBD1. V shed 3 bases, J shed 3 bases, and the junction held 0 bases outside the gene matches. CDR1 is SGHRS and CDR2 is YFSETQ in the germline V gene. The CDR3 covers 13 residues. CDR3 region: CASSWTGDTEAFF. DNA for the CDR3: TGCGCCAGCAGCTGGACAGGGGACACTGAAGCTTTCTTT. Together with reference TRBV5-1 and TRBJ1-1, the CDR3 gives the full variable domain: KAGVTQTPRYLIKTRGQQVTLSCSPISGHRSVSWYQQTPGQGLQFLFEYFSETQRNKGNFPGRFSGRQFSNSRSEMNVSTLELGDSALYLCASSWTGDTEAFFGQGTRLTVV.

The chain joins TRBV29-1 to TRBJ2-3; TRBD2 matches at 8 bases. Per the germline V gene, CDR1 is SQVTM and CDR2 is ANQGSEA. V lost 5 bases, J lost 4 bases, and 5 bases stayed unmatched. This CDR3 region has 13 residues. The CDR3 is CSVRLAGADTQYF. The CDR3, as DNA: TGCAGCGTTCGTCTAGCGGGCGCAGATACGCAGTATTTT.

The rearrangement uses TRBV4-1 and TRBJ2-7; weak D call: TRBD1 (6 bases). Trimming pared 4 bases from V and 5 bases from J, leaving 15 bases between. The CDR3 has 14 amino acids. The germline gives CDR1 MGHRA, CDR2 YSYEKL. The CDR3 nucleotides read TGCGCCAGCAGCCGTCCGGAACAGGGCCACGAGCAGTACTTC. This sequence encodes CASSRPEQGHEQYF.

This clone was detected only a few times. CDR3 in amino acids: CASSGGGLSYEQYF. The CDR3, as DNA: TGTGCCAGCAGCGGCGGGGGACTGTCGTACGAGCAGTACTTC. The chain recombines TRBV7-8 with TRBJ2-7; 7 nucleotides agree with TRBD2. The length of the CDR3 is 14 residues. Germline V gene lookup returns CDR1 SGHVS and CDR2 FQNEAQ. With 5 bases clipped from V and 4 bases from J, the junction kept 8 bases outside the gene matches. Supplemented by reference TRBV7-8 and TRBJ2-7, the full variable domain reads GAGVSQSPRYKVAKRGQDVALRCDPISGHVSLFWYQQALGQGPEFLTYFQNEAQLDKSGLPSDRFFAERPEGSVSTLKIQRTQQEDSAVYLCASSGGGLSYEQYFGPGTRLTVT.

V gene TRBV7-9 combines with J gene TRBJ2-5; TRBD1 matches 9 bases. The J call may be mistaken, given a closer DNA end match to TRBJ2-7. Germline-derived CDR1 and CDR2 are SEHNR and FQNEAQ (reference sequence). The CDR3 contains 16 residues. CDR3 region: CASSSPTGGPSYEQYF. The CDR3 DNA follows: TGTGCCAGCAGCTCACCGACAGGGGGACCCTCCTACGAGCAGTACTTC.

The V gene is TRBV27, the J gene TRBJ2-7; TRBD2 aligns across 9 bases. CDR3 length: 14 residues. Trimming at V came to 3 bases and at J to 5 bases, leaving 5 bases not matched to a gene. Germline V lookup: CDR1 MNHEY, CDR2 SMNVEV (reference sequence). The CDR3 reads CASSFGTSRHEQYF. The CDR3 nucleotides read TGTGCCAGCAGTTTCGGGACTAGCCGCCACGAGCAGTACTTC.

This clone was seen only a few times. The rearrangement uses TRBV27 and TRBJ2-1; D not certain. This CDR3 is 12 amino acids long. From germline, CDR1 is MNHEY and CDR2 SMNVEV (reference sequence). The ends were cut back, 6 bases at V and 5 bases at J, with 8 bases in the middle. The CDR3 loop is CASSTSNNEQFF. CDR3 DNA: TGTGCCAGCAGCACTTCTAACAATGAGCAGTTCTTC.

This clone was observed a handful of times. The CDR3 sequence: CAWSREGNQPQHF. The CDR3 nucleotides are TGTGCCTGGAGCAGGGAGGGAAATCAGCCCCAGCATTTT. V usage is TRBV30 and J usage is TRBJ1-5, with D perhaps matching TRBD1 (5 bases). CDR3 size: 13 residues. The V gene lost 3 bases and the J gene lost 4 bases, with 10 bases spanning the gap. The germline gives CDR1 GTSNPN, CDR2 SVGIG (reference sequence).

This clone has more than one count but fewer than ten. The chain carries TRBV2 and TRBJ2-7, with 7 nucleotides matching TRBD1. The trim removed 4 bases at V and 3 bases at J, leaving 3 bases unmatched. This CDR3 is built from 13 residues. In germline, CDR1 is SNHLY, CDR2 FYNNEI. CDR3 sequence (DNA): TGTGCCAGCAGTGGGGACAGCCACTACGAGCAGTACTTC. Encoded protein: CASSGDSHYEQYF.

This clone has more than one count but fewer than ten. This chain joins TRBV9 and TRBJ2-7; 8 bases fit TRBD2. This CDR3 is built from 16 residues. The germline V gene encodes CDR1 SGDLS and CDR2 YYNGEE. J lost 3 bases, V lost 2 bases, and 10 bases had no gene match. CDR3 in DNA: TGTGCCAGCAGCGTCAGCGGGACGGGGGGGAACTACGAGCAGTACTTC. Protein: CASSVSGTGGNYEQYF.

The chain links TRBV4-2 to TRBJ1-1; D ambiguous. V gave up 0 bases and J gave up 6 bases, with 11 bases separating them. Germline-derived CDR1 and CDR2 are LGHNA and YNFKEQ. This CDR3 comprises 14 residues. The chain's CDR3 is CASSQDSLGAEAFF. CDR3 in DNA: TGTGCCAGCAGCCAAGACTCACTGGGAGCTGAAGCTTTCTTT.

The chain carries TRBV27 and TRBJ2-1; TRBD1 aligns across 8 bases. After removal of 3 bases from V and 5 bases from J, the junction contained 3 bases not matched to a gene. Germline-derived CDR1 and CDR2 are MNHEY and SMNVEV (reference sequence). The CDR3 is 14 residues long. The CDR3 DNA follows: TGTGCCAGCAGTTTCAGGGGGCAAGACAATGAGCAGTTCTTC. Protein sequence: CASSFRGQDNEQFF.

This clone showed up just a few times. J is TRBJ1-1 and V is TRBV15; no clear D. This CDR3 comprises 12 residues. Trimming stripped 1 base from V and 5 bases from J, with 5 bases between. Germline V CDR1 and CDR2: LNHNV, YYDKDF (reference sequence). CDR3 sequence: CATSRVETEAFF. The CDR3 DNA reads as TGTGCCACCAGCAGAGTCGAGACTGAAGCTTTCTTT.

This clone was counted between two and nine times. This sequence joins TRBV6-5 and TRBJ2-7; TRBD1 might be the D (5 bases). The CDR3 is 13 residues long. V shed 6 bases and J shed 5 bases, with 14 bases lying between them. CDR1 and CDR2 (germline): MNHEY, SVGAGI. DNA for the CDR3: TGTGCCAGCAGCCCTAACAGGTTCCACGAGCAGTACTTC. Its translation: CASSPNRFHEQYF.

A few counts support this clone. The gene calls are TRBV30 and TRBJ2-7; 11 positions match TRBD1. Trimming at V came to 0 bases and at J to 5 bases, leaving 27 bases not matched to a gene. This CDR3 has 22 residues. In germline, CDR1 is GTSNPN, CDR2 SVGIG (reference sequence). The CDR3 DNA sequence: TGTGCCTGGAGTGTGGGGGGATTCGAGACTCGTTTCCGGGACAGGGGGTTTCACGAGCAGTACTTC. Its protein product is CAWSVGGFETRFRDRGFHEQYF.

The chain couples TRBV5-1 to TRBJ2-3, with TRBD2 matching over 10 bases. Trimming at V came to 0 bases and at J to 1 base, leaving 8 bases not matched to a gene. Per germline, CDR1 SGHRS and CDR2 YFSETQ. The CDR3 length is 18 residues. The chain's CDR3 is CASSLATSGPPRTDTQYF. The CDR3 DNA follows: TGCGCCAGCAGCTTGGCGACTAGCGGGCCACCCCGCACAGATACGCAGTATTTT.

The chain combines TRBV19 with TRBJ1-2, with TRBD1 as a possible D gene (6 bases). V lost 6 bases and J lost 8, with 16 bases in between. Germline loops: CDR1 LNHDA, CDR2 SQIVND (reference sequence). The CDR3 totals 13 residues. The CDR3 region is CASSKDSLAGYTF. CDR3 nucleotides: TGTGCCAGTAGCAAGGACAGTCTAGCCGGCTACACCTTC.

This clone was recorded a few times. CDR3 in DNA: TGTGCCAGCAGCGGAGATCTGGGACTGAACATTCAGTACTTC. Translation gives CASSGDLGLNIQYF. The chain is built from TRBV2 and TRBJ2-4; D is possibly TRBD2 (6 bases). The germline V gene encodes CDR1 SNHLY and CDR2 FYNNEI. The CDR3 spans 14 residues. V lost 6 bases to trimming and J lost 7 bases, with 16 bases between them.

This sequence joins TRBV11-1 and TRBJ1-4; 7 bases agree with TRBD1. Germline-derived CDR1 and CDR2 are SGHAT and FQDESV (reference sequence). With V trimmed by 5 bases and J by 8 bases, 8 bases remained unmatched. There are 14 residues in the CDR3. The CDR3 loop is CASSPNRGNEKLFF. CDR3 nucleotide sequence: TGTGCCAGCAGCCCCAACAGGGGTAACGAAAAACTGTTTTTT.

The chain carries TRBV7-9 and TRBJ1-1; tentative D call: TRBD1 (6 bases). V was shortened by 5 bases and J by 8 bases, with 21 bases between the two germline ends. The CDR3 runs to 15 residues. CDR1 and CDR2 from the germline V gene are SEHNR and FQNEAQ (reference sequence). CDR3 DNA sequence: TGTGCCAGCAGCCCACGCAGGGGAGAAGGTGCCGAAGCTTTCTTT. It codes for CASSPRRGEGAEAFF.